The TCR beta chain under discussion was sequenced for a study of T-cell reconstitution after alpha-beta-depleted transplantation in children. In this sample, this clonotype turned up a few times. Molecular barcoding with unique molecular identifiers was used for the TCRbeta library. TCRdb recomputed calls from the PCR reads with MiXCR, one row per CDR3 protein. The sample includes about a million distinct CDR3 sequences, roughly 29% of them seen just once. The TCR comes from a boy younger than two who had a stem cell transplant for SCID, so the T cells may come from the graft donor. Source: PBMCs, mostly from graft donor cells, taken 360 days after TCRalphabeta/CD19-depleted stem cell transplant.

The CDR3 spells CASARQGYQETQYF. CDR3 nucleotides: TGCGCCAGCGCGAGACAGGGGTACCAAGAGACCCAGTACTTC. The V call is TRBV5-1, the J call TRBJ2-5; TRBD1 matches at 8 bases. This CDR3 has 14 residues. The germline gives CDR1 SGHRS, CDR2 YFSETQ. Trimming removed 7 bases from V and 0 bases from J; junction bases left unmatched: 5.